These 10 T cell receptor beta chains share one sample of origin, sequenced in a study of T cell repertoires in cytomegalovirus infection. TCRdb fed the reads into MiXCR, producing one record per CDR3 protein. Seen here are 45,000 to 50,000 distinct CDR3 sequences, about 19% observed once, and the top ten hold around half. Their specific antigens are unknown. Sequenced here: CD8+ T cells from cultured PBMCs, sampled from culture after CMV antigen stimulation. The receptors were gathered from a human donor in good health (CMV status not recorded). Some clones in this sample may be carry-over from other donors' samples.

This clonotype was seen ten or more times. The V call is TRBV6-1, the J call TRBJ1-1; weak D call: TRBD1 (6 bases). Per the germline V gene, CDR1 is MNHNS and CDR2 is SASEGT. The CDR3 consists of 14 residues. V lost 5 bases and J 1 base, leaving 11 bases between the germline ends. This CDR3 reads CASSKPGQNTEAFF. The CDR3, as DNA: TGTGCCAGCAGTAAACCGGGACAGAACACTGAAGCTTTCTTT.

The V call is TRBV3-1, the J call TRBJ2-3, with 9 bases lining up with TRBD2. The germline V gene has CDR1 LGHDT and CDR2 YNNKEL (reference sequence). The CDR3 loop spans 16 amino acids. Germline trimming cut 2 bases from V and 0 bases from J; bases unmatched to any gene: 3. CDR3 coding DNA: TGTGCCAGCAGCCAATTCGCGGGGGGGAGCACAGATACGCAGTATTTT. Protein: CASSQFAGGSTDTQYF.

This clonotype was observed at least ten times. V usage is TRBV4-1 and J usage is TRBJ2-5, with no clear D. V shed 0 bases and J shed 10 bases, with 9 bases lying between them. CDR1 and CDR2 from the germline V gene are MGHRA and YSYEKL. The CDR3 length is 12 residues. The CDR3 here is CASSQDYRGQYF. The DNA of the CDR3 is TGCGCCAGCAGCCAAGATTACCGAGGCCAGTACTTC.

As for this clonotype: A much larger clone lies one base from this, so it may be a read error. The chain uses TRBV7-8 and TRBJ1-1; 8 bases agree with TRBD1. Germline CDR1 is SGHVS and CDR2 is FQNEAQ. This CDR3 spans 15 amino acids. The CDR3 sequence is CTSSFRTGQNTEAFF. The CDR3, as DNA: TGTACCAGCAGCTTTAGGACAGGGCAGAACACTGAAGCTTTCTTT. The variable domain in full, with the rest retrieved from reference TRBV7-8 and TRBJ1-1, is GAGVSQSPRYKVAKRGQDVALRCDPISGHVSLFWYQQALGQGPEFLTYFQNEAQLDKSGLPSDRFFAERPEGSVSTLKIQRTQQEDSAVYLCTSSFRTGQNTEAFFGQGTRLTVV.

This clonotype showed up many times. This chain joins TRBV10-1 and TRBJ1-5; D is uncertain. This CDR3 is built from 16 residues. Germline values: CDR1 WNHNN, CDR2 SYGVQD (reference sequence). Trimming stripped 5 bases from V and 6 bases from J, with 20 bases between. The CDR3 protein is CASSMRNTRMCQPQHF. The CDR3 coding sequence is TGCGCCAGCAGTATGAGGAATACCCGAATGTGTCAGCCCCAGCATTTT.

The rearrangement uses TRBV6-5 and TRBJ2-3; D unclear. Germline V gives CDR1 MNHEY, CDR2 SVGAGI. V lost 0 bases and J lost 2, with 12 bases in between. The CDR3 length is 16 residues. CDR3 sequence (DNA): TGTGCCAGCAGTTACTCCCTCGGAGAGGCCACAGATACGCAGTATTTT. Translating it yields CASSYSLGEATDTQYF.

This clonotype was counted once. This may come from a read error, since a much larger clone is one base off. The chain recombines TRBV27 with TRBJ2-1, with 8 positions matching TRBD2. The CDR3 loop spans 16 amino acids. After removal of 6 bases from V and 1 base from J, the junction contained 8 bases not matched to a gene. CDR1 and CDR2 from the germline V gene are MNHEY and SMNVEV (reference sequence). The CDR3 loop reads CASRPAGATSYNEQFF. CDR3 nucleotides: TGTGCCAGCAGGCCAGCGGGGGCCACATCCTACAATGAGCAGTTCTTC.

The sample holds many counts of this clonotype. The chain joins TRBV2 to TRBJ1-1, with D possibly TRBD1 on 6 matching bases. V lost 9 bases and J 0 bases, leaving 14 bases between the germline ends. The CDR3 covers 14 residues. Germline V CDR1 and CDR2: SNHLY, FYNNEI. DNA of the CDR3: TGTGCCAGTCAGCCGGACAGATTGAACACTGAAGCTTTCTTT. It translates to CASQPDRLNTEAFF.

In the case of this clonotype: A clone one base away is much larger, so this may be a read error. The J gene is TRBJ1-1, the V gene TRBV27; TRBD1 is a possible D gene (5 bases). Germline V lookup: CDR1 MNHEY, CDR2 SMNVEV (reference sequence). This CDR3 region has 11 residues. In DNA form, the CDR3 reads TGTTCCAGCAGTCCGGGGACTAAAGCTTTCTTT. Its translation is CSSSPGTKAFF.

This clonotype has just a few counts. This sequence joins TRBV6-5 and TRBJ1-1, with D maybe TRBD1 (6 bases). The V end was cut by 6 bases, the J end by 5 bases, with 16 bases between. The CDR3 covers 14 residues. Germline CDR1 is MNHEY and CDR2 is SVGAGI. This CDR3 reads CASRLSGVRTEAFF. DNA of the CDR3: TGTGCCAGCAGACTCTCAGGGGTAAGGACTGAAGCTTTCTTT.